This section outlines one TCR beta chain sequence together with its context. Its antigen is as yet unknown. These data come from a study of shared clonotypes between healthy human individuals. About the study: Every donor yielded three CD4 naive, three CD4 memory, two CD8 naive and one CD8 memory plate. Points from the study as a whole: The low donor count limited represented genetic and exposure-history diversity.

CD8 cells regarded as naive lacked CD45RO, were positively chosen for CCR7, and omitted terminally differentiated effector memory CD45RA+ cells. The table came from immunoSEQ multiplex PCR; TCRdb's copy has only in-frame clones and leaves some out. Among approximately 810,000 clones, approximately 92% were seen once, and the ten largest hold approximately 25%. The germline CDR1 and CDR2 sequences are SQVTM and ANQGSEA. The germline V and J ends were trimmed by 0 bases and 3 bases, with 15 bases remaining between them. This CDR3 comprises 15 residues. The rearrangement links TRBV29-1 to TRBJ2-7; possible D gene TRBD2, 6 bases. This clonotype originated in a man aged 25-45 years in good health. Input material: naive CD8+ T cells sorted from blood. The CDR3 DNA sequence: TGCAGCGTTGAAGATGGACGCGGGAAGGACTACGAGCAGTACTTC. Translating it yields CSVEDGRGKDYEQYF.